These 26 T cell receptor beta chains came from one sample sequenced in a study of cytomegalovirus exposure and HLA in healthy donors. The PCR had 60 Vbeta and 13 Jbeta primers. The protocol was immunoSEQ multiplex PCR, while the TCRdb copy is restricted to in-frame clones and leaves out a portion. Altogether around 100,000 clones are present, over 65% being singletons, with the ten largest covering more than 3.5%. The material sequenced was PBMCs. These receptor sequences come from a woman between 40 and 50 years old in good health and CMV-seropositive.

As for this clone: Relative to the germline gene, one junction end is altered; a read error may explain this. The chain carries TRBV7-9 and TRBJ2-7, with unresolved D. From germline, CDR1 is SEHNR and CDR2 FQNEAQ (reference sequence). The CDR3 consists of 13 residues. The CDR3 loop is CSSSIQETYEQYF. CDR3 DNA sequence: TGTTCCAGCAGCATCCAGGAAACCTACGAGCAGTACTTC.

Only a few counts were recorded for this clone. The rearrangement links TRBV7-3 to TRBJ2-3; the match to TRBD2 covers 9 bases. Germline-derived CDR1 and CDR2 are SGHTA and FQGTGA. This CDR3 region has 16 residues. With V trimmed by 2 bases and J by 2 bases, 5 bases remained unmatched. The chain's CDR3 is CASSLGTSRDTDTQYF. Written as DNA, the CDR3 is TGTGCCAGCAGCTTAGGGACTAGCCGGGACACAGATACGCAGTATTTT.

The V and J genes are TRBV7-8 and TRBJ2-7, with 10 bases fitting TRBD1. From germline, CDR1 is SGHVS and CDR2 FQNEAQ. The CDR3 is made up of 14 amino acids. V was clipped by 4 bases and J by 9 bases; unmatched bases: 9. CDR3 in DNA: TGTGCCAGCAGCTCGACAGGGGGCTCGGGGGTGCAGTACTTC. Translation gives CASSSTGGSGVQYF.

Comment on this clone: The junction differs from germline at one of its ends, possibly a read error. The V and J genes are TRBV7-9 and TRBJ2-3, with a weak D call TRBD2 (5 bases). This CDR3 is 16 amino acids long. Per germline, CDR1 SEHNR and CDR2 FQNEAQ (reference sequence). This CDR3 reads CSSSSPLERLSDTQYF. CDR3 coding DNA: TGTTCCAGCAGCTCCCCCCTCGAGCGGTTGTCTGATACGCAGTATTTT.

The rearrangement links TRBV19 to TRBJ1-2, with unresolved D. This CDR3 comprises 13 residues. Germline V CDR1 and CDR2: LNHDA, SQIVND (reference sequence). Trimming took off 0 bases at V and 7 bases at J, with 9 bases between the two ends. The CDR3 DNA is TGTGCCAGTAGTATAGAATACCCAGGTGGCTACACCTTC. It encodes CASSIEYPGGYTF.

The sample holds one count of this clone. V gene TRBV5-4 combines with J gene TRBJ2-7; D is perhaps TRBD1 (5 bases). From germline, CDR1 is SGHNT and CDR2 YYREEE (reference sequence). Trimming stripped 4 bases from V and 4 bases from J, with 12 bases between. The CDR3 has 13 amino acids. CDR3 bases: TGTGCCAGCAGCCGCGGACAAGATTACGAGCAGTACTTC. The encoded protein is CASSRGQDYEQYF.

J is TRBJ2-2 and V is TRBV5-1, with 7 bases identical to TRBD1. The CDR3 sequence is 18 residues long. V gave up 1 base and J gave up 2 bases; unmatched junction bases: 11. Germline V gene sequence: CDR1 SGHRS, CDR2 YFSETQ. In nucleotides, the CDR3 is TGCGCCAGCAGCTTGTGGAGTGTTGACAGGGTTAACACCGGGGAGCTGTTTTTT. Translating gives CASSLWSVDRVNTGELFF.

The CDR3 DNA reads TGCAGCGTTACGGTGTCGGGGAGGGAGTACTTC. It codes for CSVTVSGREYF. The chain has TRBV29-1 and TRBJ2-7; 7 bases are a match to TRBD2. The ends lost 5 bases at V and 11 bases at J; junction bases unmatched: 9. The CDR3 contains 11 residues. CDR1 and CDR2 from the germline V gene are SQVTM and ANQGSEA.

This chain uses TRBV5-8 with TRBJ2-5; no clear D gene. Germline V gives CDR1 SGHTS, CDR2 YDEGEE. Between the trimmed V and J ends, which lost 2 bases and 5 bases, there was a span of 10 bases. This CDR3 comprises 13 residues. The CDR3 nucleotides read TGTGCCAGCAGCTTCCAAGCGAGGGAGACCCAGTACTTC. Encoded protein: CASSFQARETQYF. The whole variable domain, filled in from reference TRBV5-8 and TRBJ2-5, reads EAGVTQSPTHLIKTRGQQATLRCSPISGHTSVYWYQQALGLGLQFLLWYDEGEERNRGNFPPRFSGRQFPNYSSELNVNALELEDSALYLCASSFQARETQYFGPGTRLLVL.

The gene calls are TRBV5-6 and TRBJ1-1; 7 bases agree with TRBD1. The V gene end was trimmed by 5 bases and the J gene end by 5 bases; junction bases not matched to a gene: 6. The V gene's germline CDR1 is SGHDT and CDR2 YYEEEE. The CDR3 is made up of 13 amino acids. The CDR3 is CASRWTGTTEAFF. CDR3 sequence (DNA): TGTGCCAGCAGGTGGACAGGTACTACTGAAGCTTTCTTT.

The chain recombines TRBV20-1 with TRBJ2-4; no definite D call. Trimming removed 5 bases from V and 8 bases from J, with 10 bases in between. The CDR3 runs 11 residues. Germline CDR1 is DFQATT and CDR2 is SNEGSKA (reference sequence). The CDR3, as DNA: TGCAGTGCTCCCATAGGAGACATTCAGTACTTC. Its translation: CSAPIGDIQYF.

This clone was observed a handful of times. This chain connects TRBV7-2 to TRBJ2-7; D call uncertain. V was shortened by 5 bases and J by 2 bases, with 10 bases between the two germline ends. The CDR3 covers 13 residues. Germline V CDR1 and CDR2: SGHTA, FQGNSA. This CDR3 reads CASSRSYTYEQYF. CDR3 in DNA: TGTGCCAGCAGCCGGAGCTATACCTACGAGCAGTACTTC.

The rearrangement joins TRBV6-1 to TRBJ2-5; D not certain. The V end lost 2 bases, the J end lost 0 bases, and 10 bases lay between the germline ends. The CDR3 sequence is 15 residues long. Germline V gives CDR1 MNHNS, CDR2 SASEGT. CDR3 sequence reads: CASSELTSYQETQYF. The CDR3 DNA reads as TGTGCCAGCAGTGAACTTACATCGTACCAAGAGACCCAGTACTTC.

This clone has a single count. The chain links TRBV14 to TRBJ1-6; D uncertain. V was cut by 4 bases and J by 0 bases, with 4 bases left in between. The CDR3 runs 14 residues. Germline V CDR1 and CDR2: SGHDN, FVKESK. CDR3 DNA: TGTGCCAGCAGCCTGAGCTCCTATAATTCACCCCTCCACTTT. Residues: CASSLSSYNSPLHF.

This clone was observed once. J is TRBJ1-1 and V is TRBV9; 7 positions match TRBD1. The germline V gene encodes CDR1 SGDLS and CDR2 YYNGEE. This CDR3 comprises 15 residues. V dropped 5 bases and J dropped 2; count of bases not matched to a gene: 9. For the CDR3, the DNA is TGTGCCAGCAGTCCCCTTGGGACAGTTAACACTGAAGCTTTCTTT. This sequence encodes CASSPLGTVNTEAFF.

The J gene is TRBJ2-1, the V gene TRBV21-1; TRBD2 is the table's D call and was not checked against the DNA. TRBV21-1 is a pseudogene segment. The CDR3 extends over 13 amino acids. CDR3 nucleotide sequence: TGTGCCAGCAGGGAGCGGGGGGTCCCTGAGCAGTTCTTC. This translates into CASRERGVPEQFF.

CDR3 bases: TGTGCCAGTCGCAGGGGGACGAACACTGAAGCTTTCTTT. It translates to CASRRGTNTEAFF. The genes are TRBV19 and TRBJ1-1; 7 nucleotides align to TRBD1. The CDR3 contains 13 residues. Germline-derived CDR1 and CDR2 are LNHDA and SQIVND (reference sequence). The V gene end was trimmed by 8 bases and the J gene end by 1 base; junction bases not matched to a gene: 4.

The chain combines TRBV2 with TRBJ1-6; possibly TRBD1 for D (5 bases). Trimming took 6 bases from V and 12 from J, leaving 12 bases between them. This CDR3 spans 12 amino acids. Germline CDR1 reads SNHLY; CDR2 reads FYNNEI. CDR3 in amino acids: CASSPRVLPLHF. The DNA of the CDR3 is TGTGCCAGCAGCCCCAGGGTTTTACCCCTCCACTTT.

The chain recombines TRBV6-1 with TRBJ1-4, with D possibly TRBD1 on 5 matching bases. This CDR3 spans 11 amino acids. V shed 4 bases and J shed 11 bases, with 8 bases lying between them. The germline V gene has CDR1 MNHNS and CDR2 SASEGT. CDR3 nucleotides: TGTGCCAGCAGTGCCAACAGGAAACTGTTTTTT. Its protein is CASSANRKLFF.

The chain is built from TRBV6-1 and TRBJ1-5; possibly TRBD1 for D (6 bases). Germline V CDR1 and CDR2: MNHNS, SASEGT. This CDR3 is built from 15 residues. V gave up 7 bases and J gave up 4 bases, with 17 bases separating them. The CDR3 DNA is TGTGCCAGCACCCAAGGGGGTTTAGCAAATCAGCCCCAGCATTTT. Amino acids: CASTQGGLANQPQHF.

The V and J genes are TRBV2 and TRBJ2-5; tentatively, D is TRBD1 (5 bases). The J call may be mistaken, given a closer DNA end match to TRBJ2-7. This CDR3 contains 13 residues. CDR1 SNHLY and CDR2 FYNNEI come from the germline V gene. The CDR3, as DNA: TGTGCCAGCAGAAGGGGCACCGGTTACGAGCAGTACTTC. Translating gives CASRRGTGYEQYF.

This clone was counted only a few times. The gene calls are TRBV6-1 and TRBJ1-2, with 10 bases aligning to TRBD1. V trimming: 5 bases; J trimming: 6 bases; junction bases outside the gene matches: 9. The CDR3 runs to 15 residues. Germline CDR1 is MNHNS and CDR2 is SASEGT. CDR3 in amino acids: CASSSQGTGVNGYTF. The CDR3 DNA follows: TGTGCCAGCAGTTCCCAGGGGACAGGGGTTAATGGCTACACCTTC.

The chain's CDR3 is CASSLAAWGNTIYF. In nucleotides, the CDR3 is TGTGCCAGTAGTCTGGCTGCTTGGGGAAACACCATATATTTT. The chain links TRBV19 to TRBJ1-3; D is unresolved. The germline gives CDR1 LNHDA, CDR2 SQIVND (reference sequence). V was pared by 5 bases and J by 4 bases, with 12 bases between. The CDR3 is 14 amino acids.

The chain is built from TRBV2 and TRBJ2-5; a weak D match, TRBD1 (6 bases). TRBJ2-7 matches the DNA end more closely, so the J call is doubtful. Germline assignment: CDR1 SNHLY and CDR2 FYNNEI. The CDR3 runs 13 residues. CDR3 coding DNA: TGTGCCAGCAGTTCCCAGGGGACCTACGAGCAGTACTTC. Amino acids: CASSSQGTYEQYF.

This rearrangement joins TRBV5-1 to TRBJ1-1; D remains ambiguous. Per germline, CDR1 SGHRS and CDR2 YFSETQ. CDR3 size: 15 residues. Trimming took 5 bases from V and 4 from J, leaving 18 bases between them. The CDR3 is CASSSKGAEGTEAFF. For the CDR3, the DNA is TGCGCCAGCAGTTCCAAGGGCGCCGAGGGCACTGAAGCTTTCTTT.

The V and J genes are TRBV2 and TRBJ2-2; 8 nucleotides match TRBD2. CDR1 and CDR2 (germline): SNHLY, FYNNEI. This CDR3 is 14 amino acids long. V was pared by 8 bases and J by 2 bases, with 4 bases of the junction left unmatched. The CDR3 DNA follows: TGTGCCAGCGGGGGGACTAGTAACACCGGGGAGCTGTTTTTT. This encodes CASGGTSNTGELFF. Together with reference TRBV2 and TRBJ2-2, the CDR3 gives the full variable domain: EPEVTQTPSHQVTQMGQEVILRCVPISNHLYFYWYRQILGQKVEFLVSFYNNEISEKSEIFDDQFSVERPDGSNFTLKIRSTKLEDSAMYFCASGGTSNTGELFFGEGSRLTVL.